This T cell receptor beta chain originates from a study of T cell responses to AZD1222 COVID-19 vaccine (dated by TCRdb to about 2021). For context, the study as a whole: AZD1222 recipients with second doses at about 4 weeks or about 12 weeks were pooled, because spike-specific TCR depth and breadth did not differ between schedules. Trial participants were enrolled into age subgroups of 18-55, 56-69 and 70-plus years, which contained approximately 150, 28 and 58 TCR-sequenced participants, respectively. TCR sequencing covered fewer than 250 trial participants: approximately 200 given two doses of AZD1222 and 26 given two doses of MenACWY control vaccine.

A word on this clone: The antigen this receptor binds is unknown. Per-base quality was not reported, and no clone a single base away is much larger than it.

Overall study outcomes, separate from this receptor: Participants were mostly white British and included more females than males, and it was suggested by the authors that clonal diversity may have been underestimated. After two AZD1222 doses, both the breadth and the depth of spike-specific TCRs were significantly higher than at day 0 and than in MenACWY recipients. Vaccine-associated CD4 TCRs spanned the whole spike protein, with dominant responses in regions 160-218 and 743-854. Because no samples from the day 14 peak response were available, repertoires could be characterized only after the peak T cell response. In the small 56-69-year group, the increase in depth fell short of significance, most likely because of low power. Epitopes outside the regions mutated in the B.1.351 and B.1.1.7 variants were reportedly recognized by nearly half of the unique spike-specific TCRs. Conclusions about previously exposed vaccinees were limited because only six AZD1222 recipients were SARS-CoV-2 seropositive at baseline.

Interpreted using the paper, the time point label stands for: baseline before first vaccination. Vaccinee samples came from UK trials COV001 and COV002, including a single-blind randomized controlled phase 2/3 trial of AZD1222 (ChAdOx1 nCoV-19) in healthy adults. For TCRbeta chain sequencing, PBMC samples from trial participants were taken at day 0 and at day 28 after the second dose. CDR1 SGHTA and CDR2 FQGNSA are derived from the germline V gene. The germline V and J ends show losses of 3 bases and 1 base respectively, and no gene match explains 8 bases of the junction. The CDR3 contains 17 residues, cysteine and phenylalanine counted. CDR3 DNA only is kept here, 51 bases in frame from base 1. The CDR3 regions of human TCRbeta chains were analyzed by immunosequencing. Concerning the study's data processing: Repertoire TCRs were matched against a reference library of SARS-CoV-2-specific TCRs generated with the MIRA antigen-specificity platform. Breadth meant the fraction of unique TCRs that were SARS-CoV-2-associated, whereas depth meant the fraction of total T cells that were SARS-CoV-2-associated. Each spike-specific TCR was assigned to its reactive spike region and to a CD4 or CD8 class using the MIRA data. Log10-transformed breadth and depth values were compared by one-way ANOVA with Sidak's multiple comparisons tests. TCRdb holds this immuneACCESS table with in-frame rearrangements only. Some clones are missing; in checked studies, unresolved V genes explain under half, and the rest has no known cause. That table gives V, J and clone size, and the DNA gave D and trimming. The sample records 170,000 or so clones, over 75% of which are singletons. The ten largest clones add up to about 1.6% of the sample.

The TCR was taken from an adult in good health. This chain joins TRBV7-2 to TRBJ1-2, and TRBD1 aligns with 10 junction nucleotides. Here the sequenced sample was peripheral blood, taken on day 0 of AZD1222 vaccination. The CDR3 in this case is CASSFTPGTGVNYGYTF. The DNA is TGTGCCAGCAGCTTTACCCCCGGGACAGGGGTTAACTATGGCTACACCTTC. Joined to the reference TRBV7-2 and TRBJ1-2 proteins, this CDR3 gives the full variable domain: GAGVSQSPSNKVTEKGKDVELRCDPISGHTALYWYRQSLGQGLEFLIYFQGNSAPDKSGLPSDRFSAERTGGSVSTLTIQRTQQEDSAVYLCASSFTPGTGVNYGYTFGSGTRLTVV.